This passage covers 24 T cell receptor beta chains from one sample sequenced in a study of identical twins. Using its own MiXCR run on the 5' RACE reads, TCRdb lists one record per CDR3 protein. Of around 470,000 distinct CDR3 sequences listed, 14% were seen once; the top ten hold around 0.57%. This same sample was also taken into another study, of yellow fever vaccine responses in identical twins.

Sequences were obtained from CD4+ T cells sorted from blood. Every receptor here comes from a woman younger than 35 in good health.

This chain connects TRBV29-1 to TRBJ2-7; 7 nucleotides line up with TRBD1. Germline V gene sequence: CDR1 SQVTM, CDR2 ANQGSEA. The CDR3 runs to 13 residues. Trimming cost V 3 bases and J 3 bases; bases outside gene matches: 5. DNA of the CDR3: TGCAGCGTTGAGACAGGGAACAACTACGAGCAGTACTTC. Translating it yields CSVETGNNYEQYF.

This clonotype was detected a few times. In DNA form, the CDR3 reads TGCAGTGCTTACCTGGGCCGCGCCATGGGAGATACGCAGTATTTT. This gives the protein CSAYLGRAMGDTQYF. The chain joins TRBV20-1 to TRBJ2-3, with D uncertain. V was pared by 5 bases and J by 5 bases, with 20 bases between. Germline values: CDR1 DFQATT, CDR2 SNEGSKA (reference sequence). This CDR3 has 15 residues.

DNA of the CDR3: TGTGCCAGCAGCCTAACTAGCGCTCGAAGCACAGATACGCAGTATTTT. Its protein product is CASSLTSARSTDTQYF. V gene TRBV6-2 or TRBV6-3 combines with J gene TRBJ2-3, with TRBD2 identical over 7 bases. Per the germline V gene, CDR1 is MNHEY and CDR2 is SVGEGT. V lost 6 bases to trimming and J lost 0 bases; unmatched junction nucleotides: 9. The CDR3 contains 16 residues.

The chain joins TRBV6-1 to TRBJ2-7; tentative D call: TRBD1 (6 bases). V was trimmed by 5 bases and J by 5 bases, leaving 13 bases between them. CDR1 and CDR2 (germline): MNHNS, SASEGT. This CDR3 comprises 13 residues. The CDR3 loop reads CASSPFGQNEQYF. The CDR3, as DNA: TGTGCCAGCAGTCCATTCGGACAGAACGAGCAGTACTTC.

The V call is TRBV4-3, the J call TRBJ2-3; D unclear. CDR3 length: 15 amino acids. Germline assignment: CDR1 LGHNA and CDR2 YSLEER. Trimming pared 1 base from V and 1 base from J, leaving 9 bases between. The CDR3 reads CASSQGSPGTDTQYF. In nucleotides, the CDR3 is TGCGCCAGCAGCCAAGGGTCTCCCGGCACAGATACGCAGTATTTT.

This clonotype was picked up many times. The gene calls are TRBV28 and TRBJ1-4; D is uncertain. There are 16 residues in the CDR3. Germline CDR1 MDHEN, CDR2 SYDVKM. With 2 bases removed from V and 3 bases from J, the gap between germline ends came to 13 bases. CDR3: CASSLDWTVANEKLFF. The CDR3 nucleotides are TGTGCCAGCAGTTTAGATTGGACCGTGGCTAATGAAAAACTGTTTTTT.

This clonotype was counted between two and nine times. The chain joins TRBV15 to TRBJ2-1; D unclear. Between the trimmed V and J ends, which lost 0 bases and 9 bases, there was a span of 12 bases. Germline V gene lookup returns CDR1 LNHNV and CDR2 YYDKDF (reference sequence). The CDR3 covers 14 residues. The CDR3 loop is CATSRDRDFGEQFF. CDR3 in DNA: TGTGCCACCAGCAGAGATCGAGACTTTGGTGAGCAGTTCTTC. The whole variable domain, filled in from reference TRBV15 and TRBJ2-1, reads DAMVIQNPRYQVTQFGKPVTLSCSQTLNHNVMYWYQQKSSQAPKLLFHYYDKDFNNEADTPDNFQSRRPNTSFCFLDIRSPGLGDTAMYLCATSRDRDFGEQFFGPGTRLTVL.

This clonotype came up a few times. The V gene is TRBV5-1, the J gene TRBJ2-2, with 8 bases aligning to TRBD1. From germline, CDR1 is SGHRS and CDR2 YFSETQ. The CDR3 contains 21 residues. The V segment lost 0 bases and the J segment 6 bases; nucleotides outside the gene matches: 22. The CDR3 coding sequence is TGCGCCAGCAGCTTGGTTCTCCGAGGACAGGGAACTTCGGTCGCTCCCGGGGAGCTGTTTTTT. Its translation: CASSLVLRGQGTSVAPGELFF.

This clonotype has ten or more counts. This chain uses TRBV20-1 with TRBJ2-7, with TRBD2 identical over 10 bases. Germline V lookup: CDR1 DFQATT, CDR2 SNEGSKA (reference sequence). The junction had 5 bases not matched to a gene; V was cut back by 0 bases and J by 6 bases. The CDR3 covers 14 residues. The CDR3 region has the DNA TGCAGTGCTAGAGACAGGATAGCGGGAGGCGAGCAGTACTTC. This sequence encodes CSARDRIAGGEQYF.

This clonotype was counted ten times or more. V usage is TRBV6-1 and J usage is TRBJ1-2; D remains unclear. The CDR3 is 14 amino acids. V lost 6 bases and J lost 0, with 11 bases in between. CDR1 is MNHNS, CDR2 SASEGT, per germline. CDR3 nucleotides: TGTGCCAGCAGGGCCAGCTCGACTAACTATGGCTACACCTTC. Protein product: CASRASSTNYGYTF.

The chain is built from TRBV12-3 or TRBV12-4 and TRBJ2-6, with 7 bases that match TRBD1. The CDR3 has 20 amino acids. The junction had 15 bases not matched to a gene; V was cut back by 3 bases and J by 1 base. CDR3 loop: CASSFTGVVDLGSGANVLTF. The CDR3, as DNA: TGTGCCAGCAGTTTCACAGGGGTGGTTGACCTAGGTTCTGGGGCCAACGTCCTGACTTTC.

The chain's CDR3 is CASNLAGGPEDTQYF. The CDR3 DNA follows: TGTGCCAGCAACTTAGCGGGGGGGCCTGAAGATACGCAGTATTTT. The chain has TRBV28 and TRBJ2-3; 11 nucleotides agree with TRBD2. The CDR3 sequence is 15 residues long. Germline V gives CDR1 MDHEN, CDR2 SYDVKM. V was pared by 7 bases and J by 5 bases, with 8 bases of the junction left unmatched.

This clonotype was recorded at least ten times. The V gene is TRBV7-2, the J gene TRBJ2-3, with no clear D. CDR1 is SGHTA and CDR2 is FQGNSA in the germline V gene. Trimming took off 5 bases at V and 1 base at J, with 10 bases between the two ends. The CDR3 consists of 14 residues. CDR3 sequence reads: CASSRNLGTDTQYF. For the CDR3, the DNA is TGTGCCAGCAGCAGGAATCTGGGCACAGATACGCAGTATTTT.

This clonotype was counted between two and nine times. The V gene is TRBV25-1, the J gene TRBJ2-5, with 7 positions matching TRBD2. V was clipped by 0 bases and J by 3 bases; unmatched bases: 4. The CDR3 runs to 15 residues. Germline lookup yields CDR1 MGHDK and CDR2 SYGVNS. CDR3 nucleotide sequence: TGTGCCAGCAGTGAATATGGGGAGGGTAAAGAGACCCAGTACTTC. Amino acids: CASSEYGEGKETQYF.

The chain is built from TRBV6-4 and TRBJ2-3; TRBD2 matches 8 bases. The trim removed 4 bases at V and 2 bases at J, leaving 2 bases unmatched. CDR3 length equals 14 residues. Germline lookup yields CDR1 MRHNA and CDR2 SNTAGT. The DNA of the CDR3 is TGTGCCAGCAGTGTTAGCGGGACCACAGATACGCAGTATTTT. Protein: CASSVSGTTDTQYF.

The chain joins TRBV27 to TRBJ2-5; D is unresolved. Trimming took off 4 bases at V and 2 bases at J, with 8 bases between the two ends. CDR3 length: 13 amino acids. Germline-derived CDR1 and CDR2 are MNHEY and SMNVEV (reference sequence). The CDR3 DNA reads as TGTGCCAGCAGTTCCCGCGCTCAAGAGACCCAGTACTTC. Amino acid sequence: CASSSRAQETQYF.

CDR3 residues: CASSIGTGVYNEQFF. The CDR3 bases are TGCGCCAGCAGCATCGGGACAGGGGTCTACAATGAGCAGTTCTTC. The chain is built from TRBV5-1 and TRBJ2-1; 10 nucleotides agree with TRBD1. The germline CDR1 and CDR2 sequences are SGHRS and YFSETQ. The CDR3 totals 15 residues. Losses at the gene ends were 4 bases for V and 3 bases for J; bases not matched to a gene: 4.

This clonotype came up a few times. At one of its ends the junction is not consistent with the germline gene, which may arise from a read error. This rearrangement joins TRBV2 to TRBJ2-7, with 7 bases identical to TRBD2. The CDR3 totals 14 residues. Germline V CDR1 and CDR2: SNHLY, FYNNEI. The CDR3: CASSALTSSHEQYF. The CDR3 DNA is TGTGCCAGCAGTGCCCTGACTAGCTCCCACGAGCAGTACTTC.

This clonotype was seen more than once but under ten times. The chain recombines TRBV9 with TRBJ1-4; D gene uncertain. Germline CDR1 is SGDLS and CDR2 is YYNGEE. The CDR3 contains 16 residues. V lost 0 bases to trimming and J lost 0 bases, with 9 bases between them. In DNA, the CDR3 is TGTGCCAGCAGCGTAGGGGGAAGTGCAACTAATGAAAAACTGTTTTTT. Translating it yields CASSVGGSATNEKLFF.

This chain joins TRBV20-1 and TRBJ2-7; a weak D match, TRBD1 (7 bases). The ends were cut back, 1 base at V and 1 base at J, with 14 bases in the middle. Germline lookup yields CDR1 DFQATT and CDR2 SNEGSKA (reference sequence). The CDR3 covers 15 residues. The chain's CDR3 is CSARAQGGFSYEQYF. The CDR3 DNA follows: TGCAGTGCTAGAGCGCAGGGGGGCTTTTCCTACGAGCAGTACTTC.

Turning to this clonotype: A much larger clone sits a single nucleotide away, making a read error possible. The V gene is TRBV27, the J gene TRBJ2-3; 9 positions match TRBD2. CDR3 length: 16 residues. The germline V gene has CDR1 MNHEY and CDR2 SMNVEV (reference sequence). The J segment lost 5 bases and the V segment lost 7 bases, leaving 13 bases of the junction unmatched. CDR3 loop: CASNRLAGGPRDTQYF. In DNA, the CDR3 is TGTGCCAGCAACCGTTTGGCGGGAGGGCCGAGAGATACGCAGTATTTT.

The chain has TRBV19 and TRBJ2-4; D ambiguous. V lost 4 bases to trimming and J lost 15 bases, with 19 bases between them. This CDR3 comprises 13 residues. CDR1 is LNHDA and CDR2 is SQIVND in the germline V gene (reference sequence). The CDR3 here is CASSTSTSFEGYF. The CDR3 nucleotides read TGTGCCAGTAGTACATCGACAAGTTTTGAAGGGTACTTC.

Only a few counts were recorded for this clonotype. This sequence joins TRBV3-1 and TRBJ2-5; D perhaps matches TRBD2 (5 bases). The CDR3 contains 16 residues. Trimming took off 0 bases at V and 1 base at J, with 12 bases between the two ends. CDR1 is LGHDT and CDR2 is YNNKEL in the germline V gene (reference sequence). CDR3 nucleotide sequence: TGTGCCAGCAGCCAAGATTTCGAGGGAAGCCAAGAGACCCAGTACTTC. It translates to CASSQDFEGSQETQYF.

The V gene is TRBV4-3, the J gene TRBJ2-7; the D gene is possibly TRBD2 (5 bases). V was trimmed by 0 bases and J by 0 bases, leaving 15 bases between them. The CDR3 contains 17 residues. The germline V gene encodes CDR1 LGHNA and CDR2 YSLEER. CDR3 sequence reads: CASSQDGAAGSSYEQYF. The CDR3 DNA reads as TGCGCCAGCAGCCAAGATGGAGCGGCTGGCAGCTCCTACGAGCAGTACTTC.